Below, 29 T cell receptor beta chains from the same sample are listed, as sequenced in a study of OX40 agonist ivuxolimab in advanced cancers. Here immunoSEQ multiplex PCR was the method, and the copy in TCRdb shows in-frame clones only, minus some. The sample holds roughly 87,000 clones, around 93% seen once. The sample consisted of CD4+ or CD8+ T cells sorted from blood, taken in a trial of the OX40 agonist ivuxolimab. Source of these receptors: an adult with an advanced solid tumor such as melanoma, head and neck, liver or kidney cancer.

The chain uses TRBV6-1 and TRBJ2-1; 7 nucleotides line up with TRBD2. V shed 3 bases, J shed 2 bases, and the junction held 4 bases outside the gene matches. The V gene's germline CDR1 is MNHNS and CDR2 SASEGT. CDR3 length equals 15 residues. The CDR3 bases are TGTGCCAGCAGTGACGTAGCGGGCCCCTACAATGAGCAGTTCTTC. The encoded protein is CASSDVAGPYNEQFF.

The chain has TRBV25-1 and TRBJ1-2; 8 positions match TRBD1. Looked up from germline, CDR1 is MGHDK and CDR2 is SYGVNS. There are 16 residues in the CDR3. J was trimmed by 3 bases and V by 2 bases; bases with no gene match: 8. The CDR3 bases are TGTGCCAGCAGTGAAATAGGCCAGGGGGCTTACTATGGCTACACCTTC. The encoded protein is CASSEIGQGAYYGYTF.

This sequence joins TRBV7-8 and TRBJ1-1, with D possibly matching TRBD1 (5 bases). V lost 1 base and J lost 6, with 18 bases in between. From germline, CDR1 is SGHVS and CDR2 FQNEAQ. The CDR3 consists of 16 residues. CDR3 sequence: CASSLVLGGGSPEAFF. The CDR3 bases are TGTGCCAGCAGCTTAGTATTAGGCGGGGGGAGCCCTGAAGCTTTCTTT.

Only one count was recorded for this clone. The rearrangement joins TRBV7-2 to TRBJ2-5; D is uncertain. V was shortened by 1 base and J by 7 bases, with 10 bases between the two germline ends. The CDR3 totals 13 residues. Germline CDR1 SGHTA, CDR2 FQGNSA. Here the CDR3 DNA reads TGTGCCAGCAGCTTAGGGACGATAGGGACCCAGTACTTC. This sequence encodes CASSLGTIGTQYF.

The rearrangement joins TRBV30 to TRBJ2-2; tentative D call: TRBD1 (6 bases). CDR1 is GTSNPN, CDR2 SVGIG, per germline (reference sequence). Trimming cost V 4 bases and J 5 bases, with 20 bases left between them. The CDR3 is made up of 16 amino acids. DNA of the CDR3: TGTGCCTGGACACGTTCCACAGGGTTTTCGACCGGGGAGCTGTTTTTT. Residues: CAWTRSTGFSTGELFF.

J is TRBJ2-7 and V is TRBV19; 8 bases line up with TRBD1. The CDR3 is 14 amino acids. Germline CDR1 and CDR2: LNHDA and SQIVND (reference sequence). With V trimmed by 4 bases and J by 2 bases, 4 bases remained unmatched. Written as DNA, the CDR3 is TGTGCCAGTAGTAACCGGGACAGGACCTACGAGCAGTACTTC. This codes for CASSNRDRTYEQYF.

The chain combines TRBV27 with TRBJ2-2; D is possibly TRBD2 (5 bases). This CDR3 spans 18 amino acids. From germline, CDR1 is MNHEY and CDR2 SMNVEV (reference sequence). V was trimmed by 2 bases and J by 2 bases, leaving 18 bases between them. The CDR3 here is CASSLSFIGVTNTGELFF. CDR3 bases: TGTGCCAGCAGTTTAAGTTTTATCGGGGTCACCAACACCGGGGAGCTGTTTTTT.

This CDR3 reads CAIGPTDSNQPQHF. In nucleotides, the CDR3 is TGTGCCATCGGTCCCACAGATAGCAATCAGCCCCAGCATTTT. V gene TRBV10-3 combines with J gene TRBJ1-5; D is unresolved. CDR3 length equals 14 residues. Per germline, CDR1 ENHRY and CDR2 SYGVKD. V was trimmed by 8 bases and J by 0 bases, leaving 11 bases between them.

The chain joins TRBV10-3 to TRBJ1-2; 7 bases align to TRBD1. Looked up from germline, CDR1 is ENHRY and CDR2 is SYGVKD. Unmatched junction bases numbered 7, after V lost 10 bases and J lost 2 bases. This CDR3 region has 13 residues. CDR3 residues: CATIAQGNYGYTF. CDR3 nucleotides: TGTGCCACGATTGCACAGGGGAACTATGGCTACACCTTC.

The chain combines TRBV9 with TRBJ1-1; tentative D call: TRBD1 (5 bases). This CDR3 region has 13 residues. Germline CDR1 is SGDLS and CDR2 is YYNGEE. Deletions cut 3 bases from V and 12 bases from J, with 18 bases between. CDR3 bases: TGTGCCAGCAGCGAAGACTTAGACAGCCCCCCTTTCTTT. Protein product: CASSEDLDSPPFF.

The V and J genes are TRBV9 and TRBJ2-1, with D unresolved. Between the trimmed V and J ends, which lost 3 bases and 5 bases, there was a span of 6 bases. The germline V gene encodes CDR1 SGDLS and CDR2 YYNGEE. The CDR3 consists of 12 residues. Here the CDR3 reads CASSAPHNEQFF. The CDR3 DNA is TGTGCCAGCAGCGCCCCCCACAATGAGCAGTTCTTC.

The chain uses TRBV7-8 and TRBJ1-6; no reliable D call. Germline-derived CDR1 and CDR2 are SGHVS and FQNEAQ. CDR3 length: 17 residues. Trimming cost V 5 bases and J 0 bases, with 14 bases left between them. The CDR3 spells CASSLLAAASYNSPLHF. DNA for the CDR3: TGTGCCAGCAGCCTCCTTGCCGCGGCCTCCTATAATTCACCCCTCCACTTT.

The gene calls are TRBV5-4 and TRBJ1-6; the D is unclear. Germline V gene sequence: CDR1 SGHNT, CDR2 YYREEE (reference sequence). The CDR3 is 14 amino acids. Trimming removed 4 bases from V and 7 bases from J, with 12 bases in between. The CDR3 here is CASSPVDGNSPLHF. CDR3 DNA sequence: TGTGCCAGCAGCCCCGTCGACGGGAATTCACCCCTCCACTTT.

The chain combines TRBV6-5 with TRBJ2-1, with D maybe TRBD2 (7 bases). Looked up from germline, CDR1 is MNHEY and CDR2 is SVGAGI. CDR3 size: 15 residues. The V and J ends lost 10 bases and 5 bases respectively, with 21 bases between them. CDR3 amino acids: CATRLWGGPNNEQFF. The CDR3 bases are TGTGCCACCCGGTTATGGGGGGGGCCTAACAATGAGCAGTTCTTC.

The rearrangement joins TRBV10-3 to TRBJ1-2, with 8 bases aligning to TRBD1. This CDR3 comprises 15 residues. Unmatched junction bases numbered 6, after V lost 0 bases and J lost 6 bases. The germline CDR1 and CDR2 sequences are ENHRY and SYGVKD. The CDR3 protein is CAISESSGGRDGYTF. CDR3 DNA sequence: TGTGCCATCAGTGAGTCGTCAGGGGGCCGGGATGGCTACACCTTC.

This clone was seen only a few times. The chain couples TRBV9 to TRBJ2-5; possible D gene TRBD2, 6 bases. The CDR3 has 17 amino acids. The ends were cut back, 3 bases at V and 2 bases at J, with 20 bases in the middle. Germline V gene lookup returns CDR1 SGDLS and CDR2 YYNGEE. The CDR3 DNA sequence: TGTGCCAGCAGCGCCCTGTTTGGAGGGACTTCGCAAGAGACCCAGTACTTC. Residues: CASSALFGGTSQETQYF. Full variable domain (remainder filled in from reference TRBV9 and TRBJ2-5): DSGVTQTPKHLITATGQRVTLRCSPRSGDLSVYWYQQSLDQGLQFLIQYYNGEERAKGNILERFSAQQFPDLHSELNLSSLELGDSALYFCASSALFGGTSQETQYFGPGTRLLVL.

The V call is TRBV9, the J call TRBJ2-3; 13 nucleotides align to TRBD2. Germline lookup yields CDR1 SGDLS and CDR2 YYNGEE. The CDR3 consists of 17 residues. Losses at the gene ends were 2 bases for V and 6 bases for J; bases not matched to a gene: 9. The CDR3 region has the DNA TGTGCCAGCAGCGTTCTAGGACTAGCGGGGGTCCGGGATACGCAGTATTTT. Its protein is CASSVLGLAGVRDTQYF. Together with reference TRBV9 and TRBJ2-3, the CDR3 gives the full variable domain: DSGVTQTPKHLITATGQRVTLRCSPRSGDLSVYWYQQSLDQGLQFLIQYYNGEERAKGNILERFSAQQFPDLHSELNLSSLELGDSALYFCASSVLGLAGVRDTQYFGPGTRLTVL.

The V call is TRBV10-2, the J call TRBJ2-7; 8 positions agree with TRBD2. The CDR3 length is 13 residues. Per germline, CDR1 WSHSY and CDR2 SAAADI. With V trimmed by 6 bases and J by 0 bases, 1 base remained unmatched. The DNA of the CDR3 is TGCGCCAGCAGCGGGGGGGTCTCCTACGAGCAGTACTTC. The encoded protein is CASSGGVSYEQYF.

The V gene is TRBV16, the J gene TRBJ2-7, with TRBD1 matching 8 bases. Germline V gives CDR1 KGHSY, CDR2 FQNENV. The CDR3 covers 14 residues. Trimming cost V 9 bases and J 2 bases; bases outside gene matches: 9. The CDR3 region is CASLGGQGPYEQYF. The CDR3 nucleotides read TGTGCCAGTCTGGGAGGACAGGGCCCCTACGAGCAGTACTTC.

This clone was observed a few times. The V gene is TRBV27, the J gene TRBJ2-1; D is perhaps TRBD1 (6 bases). Germline loops: CDR1 MNHEY, CDR2 SMNVEV (reference sequence). The CDR3 sequence is 15 residues long. V was cut by 4 bases and J by 7 bases, with 17 bases left in between. For the CDR3, the DNA is TGTGCCAGCAGTTGGGGCATGGACAGCGAGAATGAGCAGTTCTTC. It is translated as CASSWGMDSENEQFF.

The DNA for the CDR3 is TGTGCCTGGAGATCCGGACTAGCGTTTCGCGAGCAGTACTTC. Protein sequence: CAWRSGLAFREQYF. The rearrangement links TRBV30 to TRBJ2-7, with 9 nucleotides matching TRBD2. V lost 3 bases and J lost 6; bases outside the gene matches: 9. The CDR3 has 14 amino acids. Germline CDR1 is GTSNPN and CDR2 is SVGIG (reference sequence).

The chain carries TRBV5-6 and TRBJ2-5, with D hard to call. This CDR3 has 14 amino acids. V was pared by 0 bases and J by 1 base, with 7 bases between. Germline CDR1 and CDR2: SGHDT and YYEEEE. Written as DNA, the CDR3 is TGTGCCAGCAGCTTGGTAGGAGTCCAAGAGACCCAGTACTTC. It translates to CASSLVGVQETQYF.

The CDR3 sequence: CASSLGPGPGDTYTDTQYF. The CDR3 region has the DNA TGTGCCAGCAGCTTAGGACCCGGGCCAGGGGACACATACACAGATACGCAGTATTTT. V is TRBV7-9 and J is TRBJ2-3; a weak D match, TRBD1 (6 bases). The CDR3 is 19 amino acids. Trimming removed 1 base from V and 2 bases from J, with 22 bases in between. Per germline, CDR1 SEHNR and CDR2 FQNEAQ (reference sequence).

The chain recombines TRBV19 with TRBJ1-4, with D tentatively TRBD1 (6 bases). V shed 9 bases and J shed 0 bases, with 17 bases lying between them. This CDR3 region has 16 residues. Looked up from germline, CDR1 is LNHDA and CDR2 is SQIVND (reference sequence). The CDR3 protein is CASLRTVFATNEKLFF. The DNA for the CDR3 is TGTGCCAGCCTGAGGACAGTCTTTGCAACTAATGAAAAACTGTTTTTT. The complete variable domain, with remaining parts taken from reference TRBV19 and TRBJ1-4, reads DGGITQSPKYLFRKEGQNVTLSCEQNLNHDAMYWYRQDPGQGLRLIYYSQIVNDFQKGDIAEGYSVSREKKESFPLTVTSAQKNPTAFYLCASLRTVFATNEKLFFGSGTQLSVL.

The chain employs TRBV5-4 and TRBJ2-2; 8 positions match TRBD1. Germline V gene sequence: CDR1 SGHNT, CDR2 YYREEE (reference sequence). V lost 4 bases and J lost 4; bases outside the gene matches: 12. This CDR3 contains 17 residues. This CDR3 reads CASSGDRGIPVTGELFF. In nucleotides, the CDR3 is TGTGCCAGCAGCGGAGACAGGGGTATCCCCGTCACCGGGGAGCTGTTTTTT.

The rearrangement uses TRBV13 and TRBJ2-5; D not resolved. Germline CDR1 is PRHDT and CDR2 is FYEKMQ (reference sequence). The CDR3 totals 13 residues. The germline V and J ends were trimmed by 2 bases and 2 bases, with 6 bases remaining between them. The CDR3 sequence is CASSLRLQETQYF. In DNA, the CDR3 is TGTGCCAGCAGCTTAAGGCTTCAAGAGACCCAGTACTTC.

The rearrangement joins TRBV7-3 to TRBJ2-1; 9 nucleotides match TRBD1. With V trimmed by 7 bases and J by 10 bases, 11 bases remained unmatched. Germline CDR1 is SGHTA and CDR2 is FQGTGA. The CDR3 is made up of 14 amino acids. CDR3 in DNA: TGTGCCAGCAACTTCGGGACAGGGTCTACCGAGCAGTTCTTC. This encodes CASNFGTGSTEQFF.

The chain couples TRBV29-1 to TRBJ1-2, with 8 bases identical to TRBD1. Germline loops: CDR1 SQVTM, CDR2 ANQGSEA. The CDR3 contains 14 residues. Trimming removed 5 bases from V and 8 bases from J; junction bases left unmatched: 13. The CDR3 DNA follows: TGCAGCGTTATTTCCGGGACAGGAGAGGGCGGCTACACCTTC. Protein: CSVISGTGEGGYTF.

J is TRBJ2-7 and V is TRBV19; either TRBD1 or TRBD2 may fit D (5 bases each). From germline, CDR1 is LNHDA and CDR2 SQIVND (reference sequence). Trimming took 5 bases from V and 3 from J, leaving 17 bases between them. This CDR3 comprises 15 residues. The CDR3 region is CASSSSGTMLYEQYF. DNA of the CDR3: TGTGCCAGTAGTTCCTCCGGGACGATGCTCTACGAGCAGTACTTC.